One and the same sample provided the 28 T cell receptor beta chains below, sequenced in a study of CD8+CD57+ T cells in acquired aplastic anemia. Genomic DNA, serving as template, underwent TCR beta VDJ and CDR3 profiling. Via MiXCR, TCRdb re-called the reads, giving one row per CDR3 protein. The table lists hundreds of thousands of distinct CDR3 sequences, more than 40% of them singletons. Individuals selected for sequencing had exhibited CD8+CD57+ cell expansion on flow cytometry. The sequenced material came from sorted CD4+, CD8+, or CD8+CD57+ T cells (not recorded which) from PBMCs. These receptors all come from a human donor with aplastic anemia.

This clonotype is a singleton in its sample. This chain connects TRBV6-1 to TRBJ1-2, with 7 bases fitting TRBD1. Trimming removed 9 bases from V and 2 bases from J; junction bases left unmatched: 9. Germline values: CDR1 MNHNS, CDR2 SASEGT. The CDR3 length is 14 residues. The CDR3 coding sequence is TGTGCCAGTTTCGAAGGGGGCAGAAACTATGGCTACACCTTC. This encodes CASFEGGRNYGYTF.

Note on this clonotype: A much larger clone sits a single nucleotide away, making a read error possible. The chain links TRBV20-1 to TRBJ2-2; the D gene is possibly TRBD2 (5 bases). This CDR3 has 11 amino acids. CDR1 and CDR2 from the germline V gene are DFQATT and SNEGSKA (reference sequence). CDR3 in DNA: TGCAGTGCTCACCAGCACGGGGAGCTGCTTTTT. This codes for CSAHQHGELLF.

This clonotype was picked up many times. The chain recombines TRBV27 with TRBJ1-2; 7 bases match TRBD1. This CDR3 spans 14 amino acids. Losses at the gene ends were 2 bases for V and 4 bases for J; bases not matched to a gene: 4. Germline CDR1 and CDR2: MNHEY and SMNVEV (reference sequence). The CDR3 region is CASSLRDSTYGYTF. The CDR3 DNA reads as TGTGCCAGCAGTTTAAGGGACAGCACCTATGGCTACACCTTC.

The chain carries TRBV7-3 and TRBJ2-1; TRBD2 matches at 12 bases. CDR1 and CDR2 (germline): SGHTA, FQGTGA. After removal of 5 bases from V and 7 bases from J, the junction contained 6 bases not matched to a gene. The CDR3 length is 15 residues. CDR3: CASSAQGTSGNEQFF. DNA of the CDR3: TGTGCCAGCAGCGCCCAAGGGACTAGCGGGAATGAGCAGTTCTTC.

As regards this clonotype: This clone may be a read error of a much larger clone one base away. The genes are TRBV12-3 or TRBV12-4 and TRBJ2-1; D is ambiguous. V dropped 6 bases and J dropped 4 bases, with 16 bases sitting between them. The CDR3 consists of 15 residues. The CDR3 reads CASSPEGRVYNEQFF. The CDR3 nucleotides are TGTGCCAGCAGCCCCGAAGGAAGGGTTTACAATGAGCAGTTCTTC.

This clonotype was observed many times. This chain uses TRBV4-1 with TRBJ1-2; possible D gene TRBD1, 6 bases. CDR3 length: 15 amino acids. Germline V gene sequence: CDR1 MGHRA, CDR2 YSYEKL. V was clipped by 3 bases and J by 3 bases, with 14 bases between them. In DNA, the CDR3 is TGCGCCAGCAGCCAGGAAGGGGGTATAGACTATGGCTACACCTTC. This encodes CASSQEGGIDYGYTF.

The table lists this clonotype with a few counts. The J gene is TRBJ1-1, the V gene TRBV5-1; unclear D gene. This CDR3 is 10 amino acids long. CDR1 and CDR2 (germline): SGHRS, YFSETQ. V gave up 4 bases and J gave up 11 bases, with 9 bases separating them. CDR3 coding DNA: TGCGCCAGCAGCCTCTCCGGCGCTTTCTTT. The encoded protein is CASSLSGAFF.

The chain has TRBV9 and TRBJ1-1, with D maybe TRBD1 (6 bases). V was clipped by 4 bases and J by 1 base, with 29 bases between them. Germline V CDR1 and CDR2: SGDLS, YYNGEE. The CDR3 is made up of 20 amino acids. The DNA for the CDR3 is TGTGCCAGCAGCCAATATCGTCCGCGTACAGGGATTCCAAAGAACACTGAAGCTTTCTTT. It is translated as CASSQYRPRTGIPKNTEAFF. Variable domain in full (rest from reference TRBV9 and TRBJ1-1): DSGVTQTPKHLITATGQRVTLRCSPRSGDLSVYWYQQSLDQGLQFLIQYYNGEERAKGNILERFSAQQFPDLHSELNLSSLELGDSALYFCASSQYRPRTGIPKNTEAFFGQGTRLTVV.

The rearrangement uses TRBV20-1 and TRBJ1-6, with D unclear. Looked up from germline, CDR1 is DFQATT and CDR2 is SNEGSKA (reference sequence). With 3 bases removed from V and 7 bases from J, the gap between germline ends came to 13 bases. The CDR3 covers 14 residues. The CDR3 DNA reads as TGCAGTGCTAGGGCGGGCAGTCAAAATTCACCCCTCCACTTT. The encoded protein is CSARAGSQNSPLHF.

This clonotype was seen only once. The chain joins TRBV7-2 to TRBJ2-5; TRBD2 aligns across 15 bases. The J call could be wrong; TRBJ2-7 is a better fit for the DNA end. The germline CDR1 and CDR2 sequences are SGHTA and FQGNSA. The CDR3 sequence is 19 residues long. DNA of the CDR3: TGTGCCAGCAGCGCGGGACTAGCGGGGGGCCTCGGCTCCTACAACGAGCAGTACTTC. It translates to CASSAGLAGGLGSYNEQYF.

A remark on this clonotype: At one end the junction does not follow the germline gene, possibly because of a read error. This chain joins TRBV5-1 and TRBJ2-6; 9 nucleotides match TRBD2. In germline, CDR1 is SGHRS, CDR2 YFSETQ. This CDR3 has 16 amino acids. The CDR3 nucleotides are TGTGCCAGCAGCGTATTGGTACCTAGCGGGATCAACGTCCTGACTTTC. It specifies CASSVLVPSGINVLTF.

This clonotype was recorded many times. The chain links TRBV2 to TRBJ2-1; D ambiguous. V gave up 2 bases and J gave up 4 bases, with 3 bases separating them. This CDR3 has 12 residues. CDR1 SNHLY and CDR2 FYNNEI come from the germline V gene. The CDR3 protein is CASSEKYNEQFF. The CDR3 DNA is TGTGCCAGCAGTGAAAAATACAATGAGCAGTTCTTC.

The chain is built from TRBV6-2 or TRBV6-3 and TRBJ2-1; possible D gene TRBD1, 6 bases. This CDR3 is 13 amino acids long. CDR1 and CDR2 from the germline V gene are MNHEY and SVGEGT. V dropped 7 bases and J dropped 5 bases, with 12 bases sitting between them. CDR3 nucleotide sequence: TGTGCCAGCAACAAGGACAGCCACAATGAGCAGTTCTTC. It encodes CASNKDSHNEQFF.

Points on this clonotype: A much larger clonotype is one base distant, so this may be a read error. The chain is built from TRBV15 and TRBJ2-7; a weak D match, TRBD1 (6 bases). V dropped 4 bases and J dropped 3 bases, with 19 bases sitting between them. The germline V gene encodes CDR1 LNHNV and CDR2 YYDKDF (reference sequence). The CDR3 loop spans 16 amino acids. The CDR3 here is CATSTEGPGHIYEQYF. Here the CDR3 DNA reads TGTGCCACCAGCACCGAAGGTCCGGGACACATCTACGAGCAGTACTTC.

The rearrangement joins TRBV27 to TRBJ2-1; D remains unclear. The CDR3 spans 13 residues. The germline CDR1 and CDR2 sequences are MNHEY and SMNVEV (reference sequence). V was trimmed by 3 bases and J by 3 bases, leaving 6 bases between them. The chain's CDR3 is CASSLNSYNEQFF. CDR3 DNA sequence: TGTGCCAGCAGTTTGAACAGCTACAATGAGCAGTTCTTC.

This clonotype was detected many times. V and J are TRBV9 and TRBJ2-3; the D is unclear. This CDR3 comprises 12 residues. Germline V lookup: CDR1 SGDLS, CDR2 YYNGEE. V was cut by 1 base and J by 4 bases, with 4 bases left in between. As DNA, the CDR3 is TGTGCCAGCAGCGTAAACCCAGATACGCAGTATTTT. Amino acid sequence: CASSVNPDTQYF.

The rearrangement joins TRBV20-1 to TRBJ2-1; TRBD1 matches 10 bases. The CDR3 is 14 residues long. Germline CDR1 and CDR2: DFQATT and SNEGSKA (reference sequence). The junction had 6 bases not matched to a gene; V was cut back by 2 bases and J by 8 bases. CDR3 nucleotides: TGCAGTGCTAGAACGGGACAGGGGAAGGATGAGCAGTTCTTC. This translates into CSARTGQGKDEQFF.

Comment on this clonotype: Since the CDR3 does not end with the conserved phenylalanine or tryptophan, this likely comes from a read error. The chain uses TRBV24-1 and TRBJ2-1; D may be TRBD2 (6 bases). There are 14 residues in the CDR3. Germline V CDR1 and CDR2: KGHDR, SFDVKD. Written as DNA, the CDR3 is TGCGCCACCAGTGAGGCGGGGACCAACAATGAGCAGTTCCTC. It specifies CATSEAGTNNEQFL.

This clonotype was found a few times. V usage is TRBV27 and J usage is TRBJ2-5, with 10 bases lining up with TRBD1. Germline assignment: CDR1 MNHEY and CDR2 SMNVEV (reference sequence). The CDR3 has 15 residues. The J segment lost 2 bases and the V segment lost 4 bases, leaving 4 bases of the junction unmatched. Written as DNA, the CDR3 is TGTGCCAGCAGTTCACCGGGACAGGGGCAAGAGACCCAGTACTTC. Its protein is CASSSPGQGQETQYF.

The rearrangement links TRBV20-1 to TRBJ2-7; 7 bases fit TRBD1. The assigned J gene may be wrong: the sequence end matches TRBJ1-2 better. In germline, CDR1 is DFQATT, CDR2 SNEGSKA (reference sequence). The CDR3 is 16 residues long. Here the CDR3 reads CSARLPSGTAYFGYTF. For the CDR3, the DNA is TGCAGTGCTAGATTGCCTAGCGGGACAGCCTACTTTGGCTACACCTTC.

This clonotype appeared a few times. The rearrangement links TRBV27 to TRBJ2-7; 7 positions agree with TRBD1. The junction had 14 bases not matched to a gene; V was cut back by 6 bases and J by 3 bases. This CDR3 is built from 16 residues. CDR1 and CDR2 from the germline V gene are MNHEY and SMNVEV (reference sequence). The DNA for the CDR3 is TGTGCCAGCAGCAGACCGGGACAGAGGAAATACTACGAGCAGTACTTC. It translates to CASSRPGQRKYYEQYF.

This clonotype was recorded a few times. This sequence joins TRBV12-3 or TRBV12-4 and TRBJ1-2; D perhaps matches TRBD1 (6 bases). The V end lost 5 bases, the J end lost 3 bases, and 25 bases lay between the germline ends. CDR3 length equals 18 residues. CDR3 region: CASSIQEFRGAIDYGYTF. CDR3 coding DNA: TGTGCCAGCAGTATACAGGAGTTCAGGGGCGCTATTGACTATGGCTACACCTTC.

The chain carries TRBV24-1 and TRBJ2-5, with 8 bases lining up with TRBD1. Germline V lookup: CDR1 KGHDR, CDR2 SFDVKD. The junction had 7 bases not matched to a gene; V was cut back by 9 bases and J by 2 bases. The CDR3 extends over 14 amino acids. CDR3 sequence reads: CATAAGTGQETQYF. CDR3 DNA: TGTGCCACCGCGGCGGGGACAGGTCAAGAGACCCAGTACTTC.

With respect to this clonotype: A read error may account for a junction end that differs from germline. V usage is TRBV15 and J usage is TRBJ2-3; 8 nucleotides agree with TRBD1. This CDR3 is 15 amino acids long. Germline CDR1 LNHNV, CDR2 YYDKDF (reference sequence). This chain's CDR3 is CAISRGTGSTDTQYF. For the CDR3, the DNA is TGTGCCATCAGCAGGGGGACAGGCTCCACAGATACGCAGTATTTT.

This clonotype was counted at least ten times. The V and J genes are TRBV25-1 and TRBJ1-1; 8 bases agree with TRBD1. There are 17 residues in the CDR3. CDR1 MGHDK and CDR2 SYGVNS come from the germline V gene. The V gene end was trimmed by 2 bases and the J gene end by 3 bases; junction bases not matched to a gene: 11. CDR3 sequence (DNA): TGTGCCAGCAGTGAAGGAGAGGGACCAGGGGGCCACACTGAAGCTTTCTTT. This sequence encodes CASSEGEGPGGHTEAFF.

This clonotype occurred many times. This chain links TRBV14 with TRBJ1-6, with a weak D call TRBD1 (6 bases). This CDR3 has 14 amino acids. Germline assignment: CDR1 SGHDN and CDR2 FVKESK. The V and J ends lost 3 bases and 9 bases respectively, with 12 bases between them. This CDR3 is CASSQAGGLSPLHF. CDR3 DNA sequence: TGTGCCAGCAGCCAGGCCGGGGGGCTTTCACCCCTCCACTTT.

This clonotype came up once. CDR3 protein: CASSEFGGTGNTIYF. Here the CDR3 DNA reads TGTGCCAGCAGTGAATTTGGGGGCACCGGAAACACCATATATTTT. The chain combines TRBV25-1 with TRBJ1-3, with a weak D call TRBD1 (6 bases). Trimming shortened V by 1 base and J by 4 bases, and 11 bases separated the two germline ends. The CDR3 has 15 amino acids. Germline CDR1 and CDR2: MGHDK and SYGVNS. The whole variable domain, remainder taken from reference TRBV25-1 and TRBJ1-3, is EADIYQTPRYLVIGTGKKITLECSQTMGHDKMYWYQQDPGMELHLIHYSYGVNSTEKGDLSSESTVSRIRTEHFPLTLESARPSHTSQYLCASSEFGGTGNTIYFGEGSWLTVV.

The chain links TRBV27 to TRBJ2-3, with D unclear. The CDR3 extends over 13 amino acids. Deletions cut 2 bases from V and 2 bases from J, with 5 bases between. Germline-derived CDR1 and CDR2 are MNHEY and SMNVEV (reference sequence). The CDR3 here is CASSLGITDTQYF. The CDR3, as DNA: TGTGCCAGCAGTTTAGGGATCACAGATACGCAGTATTTT.